The 9 T cell receptor beta chains below all came from one sample that was sequenced in a study of regulatory T cells in long-lasting Graves disease. iRepertoire HTBI primers and Arm-PCR of CDR3 regions built TCR beta libraries. TCRdb ran MiXCR on the multiplex PCR reads and lists one entry per CDR3 protein. The sample records 350,000 to 500,000 distinct CDR3 sequences, 21% being singletons. The time point here: persistent/refractory GD, antithyroid drugs over 5 years with positive TRAb. PBMC-derived RNA was used for the TCR library. The sample in question was peripheral blood mononuclear cells (PBMCs), obtained when the disease was refractory, from a patient treated with antithyroid drugs. The origin of the receptors is a female donor with Graves disease.

In this sample, this clonotype turned up a few times. The chain carries TRBV20-1 and TRBJ2-6, with D possibly called TRBD1 or TRBD2 (5 bases each). This CDR3 region has 17 residues. Trimming took off 0 bases at V and 1 base at J, with 13 bases between the two ends. Germline lookup yields CDR1 DFQATT and CDR2 SNEGSKA (reference sequence). CDR3 nucleotides: TGCAGTGCTAGAGATCGGGACGGGAAATCTGGGGCCAACGTCCTGACTTTC. Its protein product is CSARDRDGKSGANVLTF.

There are a few counts of this clonotype. V gene TRBV4-1 combines with J gene TRBJ2-7, with D uncertain. CDR1 MGHRA and CDR2 YSYEKL come from the germline V gene. V lost 0 bases to trimming and J lost 4 bases, with 7 bases between them. The CDR3 has 13 amino acids. The CDR3: CASSQELNYEQYF. The CDR3 DNA sequence: TGCGCCAGCAGCCAAGAACTCAATTACGAGCAGTACTTC.

This clonotype came up many times. The chain employs TRBV28 and TRBJ2-7; D unclear. Trimming left V 7 bases short and J 5 bases short, with 18 bases between. Germline CDR1 MDHEN, CDR2 SYDVKM. CDR3 length equals 14 residues. The CDR3, as DNA: TGTGCCAGCATCTCCCGCCAGGTATCCGACGAGCAGTACTTC. Translation gives CASISRQVSDEQYF.

Comment on this clonotype: This may arise from a read error, as a much more abundant clone is one base away. The rearrangement links TRBV2 to TRBJ2-7, with D perhaps given as TRBD1 or TRBD2 (5 bases each). Germline V gene lookup returns CDR1 SNHLY and CDR2 FYNNEI. This CDR3 comprises 16 residues. The CDR3 region has the DNA TGTGCCAGCACGATAGGGGTAGCTGCTAGCTCCTACGGGCAGTACTTC. Its protein product is CASTIGVAASSYGQYF.

This clonotype occurred a few times. V and J are TRBV5-5 and TRBJ1-2; D uncertain. Germline values: CDR1 SGHKS, CDR2 YYEKEE (reference sequence). The CDR3 length is 16 residues. Trimming removed 1 base from V and 7 bases from J, with 20 bases in between. This CDR3 is CASSLFEFRSRTGYTF. DNA of the CDR3: TGTGCCAGCAGCTTGTTCGAGTTTAGGAGTAGAACTGGCTACACCTTC.

V usage is TRBV28 and J usage is TRBJ2-3, with 7 bases matching TRBD2. This CDR3 spans 15 amino acids. After removal of 7 bases from V and 4 bases from J, the junction contained 11 bases not matched to a gene. Germline V gives CDR1 MDHEN, CDR2 SYDVKM. The CDR3: CASTLGGRAPDTQYF. The CDR3, as DNA: TGTGCCAGCACCCTTGGGGGGAGGGCCCCAGATACGCAGTATTTT.

In this sample, this clonotype turned up a few times. The gene calls are TRBV28 and TRBJ2-1; D unclear. Germline values: CDR1 MDHEN, CDR2 SYDVKM. This CDR3 comprises 15 residues. Deletions cut 6 bases from V and 8 bases from J, with 20 bases between. The CDR3 nucleotides read TGTGCCAGCAGCCCCGTCTTGGGTCTTGCCTATGAGCAGTTCTTC. Protein product: CASSPVLGLAYEQFF.

The sample holds many counts of this clonotype. As DNA, the CDR3 is TGTGCCAGCAGCGTTGAGGGATGGGGCGAGCAGTACTTC. Its protein is CASSVEGWGEQYF. The chain couples TRBV9 to TRBJ2-7; TRBD2 might be the D (5 bases). From germline, CDR1 is SGDLS and CDR2 YYNGEE. V was clipped by 2 bases and J by 6 bases, with 12 bases between them. This CDR3 has 13 residues.

Comment on this clonotype: This may arise from a read error, as a much more abundant clone is one base away. The chain employs TRBV11-2 and TRBJ2-7; possibly TRBD1 for D (5 bases). CDR1 and CDR2 (germline): SGHAT, FQNNGV. This CDR3 region has 14 residues. CDR3 in amino acids: CAGSLGHGYYEQYF. CDR3 in DNA: TGTGCCGGCAGCTTAGGACATGGGTACTACGAGCAGTACTTC.